Shown below are 26 T cell receptor beta chains from a single sample sequenced in a study. Cells sorted as Tregs were CD4+, CD25+ and CD127-/low. TCRdb reanalysed the 5' RACE reads using MiXCR and keeps one entry per CDR3 protein. Of about 57,000 distinct CDR3 sequences listed, 26% are singletons. The sequencing input was tumor-infiltrating Tregs sorted from the breast tumor. These receptors all stem from a female donor with breast cancer.

In this sample, this clonotype turned up once. V gene TRBV11-3 combines with J gene TRBJ1-1; D remains unclear. The CDR3 is made up of 13 amino acids. CDR1 is SGHNT, CDR2 YENEEA, per germline. The V end was cut by 5 bases, the J end by 1 base, with 8 bases between. The CDR3 sequence: CASSTRGNTEAFF. In DNA, the CDR3 is TGTGCCAGCAGCACCCGGGGGAACACTGAAGCTTTCTTT.

As regards this clonotype: The junction does not match germline at one end; this may be a read error. The rearrangement links TRBV7-9 to TRBJ1-1; the match to TRBD1 covers 7 bases. Germline V gives CDR1 SEHNR, CDR2 FQNEAQ (reference sequence). There are 15 residues in the CDR3. CDR3 coding DNA: TGTGCCGGCAGCTGGAGACAGGGAAAGAACACTGAAGCTTTCTTT. The encoded protein is CAGSWRQGKNTEAFF.

Ten or more counts support this clonotype. J is TRBJ2-5 and V is TRBV20-1; 8 nucleotides match TRBD1. Germline assignment: CDR1 DFQATT and CDR2 SNEGSKA (reference sequence). The CDR3 totals 12 residues. After removal of 5 bases from V and 5 bases from J, the junction contained 4 bases not matched to a gene. CDR3: CSAYRGMETQYF. CDR3 nucleotide sequence: TGCAGTGCTTACAGGGGGATGGAGACCCAGTACTTC.

The V call is TRBV9, the J call TRBJ2-5; 11 bases map to TRBD2. The CDR3 loop spans 19 amino acids. V lost 3 bases to trimming and J lost 2 bases; unmatched junction nucleotides: 15. Germline V lookup: CDR1 SGDLS, CDR2 YYNGEE. The CDR3 sequence is CASSARLAGGPRAQETQYF. In DNA, the CDR3 is TGTGCCAGCAGCGCGCGTCTAGCGGGAGGCCCCAGAGCACAAGAGACCCAGTACTTC. The whole variable domain, remainder taken from reference TRBV9 and TRBJ2-5, is DSGVTQTPKHLITATGQRVTLRCSPRSGDLSVYWYQQSLDQGLQFLIQYYNGEERAKGNILERFSAQQFPDLHSELNLSSLELGDSALYFCASSARLAGGPRAQETQYFGPGTRLLVL.

This clonotype was counted at least ten times. The chain uses TRBV11-2 and TRBJ1-6; maybe TRBD1 (5 bases). CDR1 and CDR2 (germline): SGHAT, FQNNGV. This CDR3 comprises 13 residues. V was clipped by 6 bases and J by 5 bases, with 8 bases between them. The CDR3 DNA reads as TGTGCCAGCAGTCGGGACGATAATTCACCCCTCCACTTT. Protein product: CASSRDDNSPLHF.

To note about this clonotype: This may be a read error: a much more frequent sequence differs by one nucleotide. This rearrangement joins TRBV29-1 to TRBJ1-2; tentatively, D is TRBD1 (6 bases). This CDR3 spans 11 amino acids. CDR1 SQVTM and CDR2 ANQGSEA come from the germline V gene. The CDR3 is CSGQANCGYTF. The CDR3 DNA follows: TGCAGCGGACAGGCTAACTGTGGCTACACCTTC.

This clonotype was picked up a small number of times. The chain has TRBV11-2 and TRBJ2-5, with a weak D call TRBD1 (5 bases). The CDR3 consists of 11 residues. Germline-derived CDR1 and CDR2 are SGHAT and FQNNGV. V lost 5 bases and J 12 bases, leaving 13 bases between the germline ends. The CDR3 protein is CASSLTTVKYF. CDR3 coding DNA: TGTGCCAGCAGCCTAACGACAGTCAAGTACTTC.

The V gene is TRBV4-2, the J gene TRBJ2-1; maybe TRBD2 (6 bases). Germline values: CDR1 LGHNA, CDR2 YNFKEQ. The V gene lost 1 base and the J gene lost 1 base, with 11 bases spanning the gap. The CDR3 runs 16 residues. This CDR3 reads CASSQGPSVSYNEQFF. CDR3 in DNA: TGTGCCAGCAGCCAAGGGCCTAGCGTATCCTACAATGAGCAGTTCTTC.

This clonotype was recorded a few times. The V and J genes are TRBV11-2 and TRBJ2-1, with 13 positions matching TRBD2. Per the germline V gene, CDR1 is SGHAT and CDR2 is FQNNGV. V shed 2 bases and J 7 bases; nucleotides not matched to a gene: 8. The CDR3 totals 17 residues. The CDR3 protein is CASSLNGQTSGRNEQFF. DNA for the CDR3: TGTGCCAGCAGCTTAAATGGTCAGACTAGCGGGAGGAATGAGCAGTTCTTC.

This clonotype was counted at least ten times. This chain joins TRBV20-1 and TRBJ2-3; possible D gene TRBD2, 6 bases. Germline-derived CDR1 and CDR2 are DFQATT and SNEGSKA (reference sequence). This CDR3 region has 16 residues. V lost 0 bases and J 1 base, leaving 14 bases between the germline ends. The CDR3 sequence is CSARDRERRGTDTQYF. The DNA for the CDR3 is TGCAGTGCTAGAGATCGAGAGCGGAGGGGCACAGATACGCAGTATTTT.

This clonotype turned up a few times. The CDR3 loop reads CASSFLEGLEQYF. The CDR3 DNA is TGTGCCAGCAGTTTTTTAGAGGGGCTCGAGCAGTACTTC. V and J are TRBV12-3 or TRBV12-4 and TRBJ2-7; D could derive from TRBD1 or TRBD2 (5 bases each). This CDR3 is 13 amino acids long. Trimming took 3 bases from V and 6 from J, leaving 12 bases between them.

The table lists this clonotype with a few counts. The chain is built from TRBV5-1 and TRBJ2-1, with D possibly being TRBD1 (6 bases). The CDR3 extends over 16 amino acids. The V and J ends lost 5 bases and 0 bases respectively, with 15 bases between them. CDR1 and CDR2 (germline): SGHRS, YFSETQ. CDR3 nucleotides: TGCGCCAGCAGACCGCTAGGACAGAACTCCTACAATGAGCAGTTCTTC. Protein product: CASRPLGQNSYNEQFF.

Only a few counts were recorded for this clonotype. The chain is built from TRBV5-1 and TRBJ2-1; 11 bases match TRBD1. Trimming removed 4 bases from V and 8 bases from J; junction bases left unmatched: 5. This CDR3 comprises 14 residues. Per the germline V gene, CDR1 is SGHRS and CDR2 is YFSETQ. The CDR3 reads CASSRDRGYDEQFF. The DNA of the CDR3 is TGCGCCAGCAGCCGGGACAGGGGGTACGATGAGCAGTTCTTC.

This clonotype was found many times. The chain uses TRBV6-5 and TRBJ1-2; D is possibly TRBD1 (6 bases). Trimming pared 7 bases from V and 8 bases from J, leaving 17 bases between. The CDR3 totals 13 residues. Per germline, CDR1 MNHEY and CDR2 SVGAGI. The CDR3 DNA follows: TGTGCCAGCAATCCCGGTGGGGGGCGCGGCTACACCTTC. Protein sequence: CASNPGGGRGYTF.

This clonotype was recorded at least ten times. The rearrangement joins TRBV9 to TRBJ1-1; 7 bases line up with TRBD1. J was trimmed by 2 bases and V by 0 bases; bases with no gene match: 10. CDR3 length: 17 amino acids. Germline-derived CDR1 and CDR2 are SGDLS and YYNGEE. CDR3: CASSVEGIGTANTEAFF. CDR3 DNA sequence: TGTGCCAGCAGCGTAGAGGGTATCGGGACAGCCAACACTGAAGCTTTCTTT.

The table lists this clonotype with a few counts. This rearrangement joins TRBV20-1 to TRBJ2-1; 10 bases are shared with TRBD1. CDR3 length equals 15 residues. Germline CDR1 is DFQATT and CDR2 is SNEGSKA (reference sequence). J gave up 6 bases and V 4 bases, and 9 bases lay outside the gene matches. As DNA, the CDR3 is TGCAGTGCTAATAGGGGACAGGGGAATCTCAATGAGCAGTTCTTC. This sequence encodes CSANRGQGNLNEQFF.

The chain is built from TRBV2 and TRBJ2-7; D gene uncertain. The V gene's germline CDR1 is SNHLY and CDR2 FYNNEI. This CDR3 is 12 amino acids long. The V end lost 7 bases, the J end lost 3 bases, and 10 bases lay between the germline ends. The CDR3 sequence is CASTRSSYEQYF. The CDR3 coding sequence is TGTGCCAGCACGCGTTCTAGCTACGAGCAGTACTTC.

This clonotype was detected ten times or more. The chain employs TRBV12-3 or TRBV12-4 and TRBJ2-7; 11 positions match TRBD2. There are 20 residues in the CDR3. V lost 5 bases, J lost 3 bases, and 21 bases stayed unmatched. In nucleotides, the CDR3 is TGTGCCAGCAGTCTTCGCCGGACAGGGATCTTTAGCGGGAGGGACTACGAGCAGTACTTC. Amino acid sequence: CASSLRRTGIFSGRDYEQYF.

This clonotype was seen a handful of times. The J gene is TRBJ2-1, the V gene TRBV7-8, with a possible D match to TRBD2 (6 bases). The CDR3 loop spans 18 amino acids. CDR1 is SGHVS and CDR2 is FQNEAQ in the germline V gene. V was trimmed by 5 bases and J by 6 bases, leaving 26 bases between them. DNA of the CDR3: TGTGCCAGCAGCGACCGCCCTGAGATATCGGGAGATACCAATGAGCAGTTCTTC. It is translated as CASSDRPEISGDTNEQFF.

This clonotype was observed many times. The rearrangement uses TRBV9 and TRBJ1-6; D is undetermined. The V gene's germline CDR1 is SGDLS and CDR2 YYNGEE. The CDR3 totals 14 residues. Trimming cost V 0 bases and J 5 bases, with 6 bases left between them. This chain's CDR3 is CASSVGPHNSPLHF. The CDR3 coding sequence is TGTGCCAGCAGCGTAGGGCCTCATAATTCACCCCTCCACTTT.

This rearrangement joins TRBV15 to TRBJ2-7; TRBD1 agrees at 8 bases. The germline V gene encodes CDR1 LNHNV and CDR2 YYDKDF (reference sequence). The V segment lost 5 bases and the J segment 3 bases; nucleotides outside the gene matches: 6. The CDR3 covers 14 residues. For the CDR3, the DNA is TGTGCCACCAGCGTGAACAGGGGGAACTACGAGCAGTACTTC. Amino acids: CATSVNRGNYEQYF.

A few counts support this clonotype. The CDR3: CASSSQTGWGNTIYF. The CDR3, as DNA: TGTGCCAGCAGCTCGCAGACAGGGTGGGGAAACACCATATATTTT. The chain uses TRBV11-2 and TRBJ1-3; TRBD1 matches at 7 bases. Germline V lookup: CDR1 SGHAT, CDR2 FQNNGV. CDR3 length: 15 residues. V was clipped by 4 bases and J by 4 bases; unmatched bases: 7.

This clonotype was picked up a small number of times. This chain links TRBV29-1 with TRBJ2-3, with a tentative D call TRBD2 (5 bases). The CDR3 is 12 residues long. CDR1 and CDR2 from the germline V gene are SQVTM and ANQGSEA. The ends were cut back, 7 bases at V and 2 bases at J, with 10 bases in the middle. The DNA of the CDR3 is TGCAGCGCTAGTCGGGACACAGATACGCAGTATTTT. Translated: CSASRDTDTQYF.

For this clonotype: At one end, the junction sequence differs from germline, possibly due to a read error. The rearrangement joins TRBV18 to TRBJ2-7; 10 bases line up with TRBD1. The CDR3 extends over 15 amino acids. The germline V gene has CDR1 KGHSH and CDR2 LQKENI. For the CDR3, the DNA is TGTGCCGGCTCAGCGGGACAGGGGATTAGCTACGAGCAGTACTTC. Protein sequence: CAGSAGQGISYEQYF.

Note on this clonotype: A junction boundary mismatches the germline segment, possibly from a read error. The CDR3 is CSAPTSGRNTDTQYF. In nucleotides, the CDR3 is TGCAGTGCTCCAACGAGCGGGAGGAACACAGATACGCAGTATTTC. This sequence joins TRBV20-1 and TRBJ2-3; 9 bases agree with TRBD2. CDR1 is DFQATT, CDR2 SNEGSKA, per germline (reference sequence). The CDR3 has 15 residues.

The chain links TRBV6-2 or TRBV6-3 to TRBJ1-1; D is unclear. The CDR3 is made up of 14 amino acids. Germline CDR1 and CDR2: MNHEY and SVGEGT. V was shortened by 7 bases and J by 1 base, with 13 bases between the two germline ends. The CDR3 loop is CASTRGGTNTEAFF. DNA of the CDR3: TGTGCCAGCACTCGGGGAGGTACGAACACTGAAGCTTTCTTT.